These 29 T cell receptor beta chains originate from one sample sequenced in a study of human thymus T cells. Repertoires were generated with immunoSEQ multiplex PCR, while TCRdb's copy carries only in-frame clones and drops some. Of about 46,000 clones in the sample, 95% were seen once. Specimen: blood. All receptors come from a girl under three years old with a congenital heart defect but otherwise immunologically healthy.

The chain has TRBV29-1 and TRBJ1-2; D gene uncertain. Germline V gene data show CDR1 as SQVTM and CDR2 as ANQGSEA. The CDR3 runs 12 residues. With 4 bases removed from V and 1 base from J, the gap between germline ends came to 7 bases. CDR3 in amino acids: CSVAPHNYGYTF. CDR3 nucleotides: TGCAGCGTTGCCCCACATAACTATGGCTACACCTTC.

The CDR3 coding sequence is TGTGCCAGCAGCTTGGGGCGGGCTAGTTGGCTGGCAGATACGCAGTATTTT. Protein sequence: CASSLGRASWLADTQYF. The J gene is TRBJ2-3, the V gene TRBV5-6, with D tentatively TRBD2 (5 bases). The CDR3 is 17 amino acids. The V end was cut by 0 bases, the J end by 4 bases, with 18 bases between. Germline V CDR1 and CDR2: SGHDT, YYEEEE.

DNA for the CDR3: TGTGCCAGCAGCCCAGGGGGTGTATTTGGTGGCTACACCTTC. This codes for CASSPGGVFGGYTF. V gene TRBV14 combines with J gene TRBJ1-2; the match to TRBD1 covers 7 bases. The CDR3 loop spans 14 amino acids. Trimming at V came to 4 bases and at J to 7 bases, leaving 9 bases not matched to a gene. Per the germline V gene, CDR1 is SGHDN and CDR2 is FVKESK.

The chain carries TRBV18 and TRBJ2-3, with TRBD2 matching 7 bases. The CDR3 length is 13 residues. The ends lost 6 bases at V and 2 bases at J; junction bases unmatched: 2. Looked up from germline, CDR1 is KGHSH and CDR2 is LQKENI. The CDR3 is CASSRDYTDTQYF. CDR3 nucleotides: TGTGCCAGCTCCCGGGACTACACAGATACGCAGTATTTT.

The count of this clone is one. CDR3 loop: CASSRGLAGGRDQFF. The CDR3 nucleotides read TGCGCCAGCAGCCGGGGACTAGCGGGAGGTCGGGATCAGTTCTTC. This chain joins TRBV5-1 and TRBJ2-1; 15 nucleotides align to TRBD2. Germline CDR1 SGHRS, CDR2 YFSETQ. Trimming at V came to 4 bases and at J to 13 bases, leaving 9 bases not matched to a gene. This CDR3 comprises 15 residues.

This chain joins TRBV7-6 and TRBJ1-3; no clear D. Trimming stripped 3 bases from V and 0 bases from J, with 6 bases between. Germline V lookup: CDR1 SGHVS, CDR2 FNYEAQ. The CDR3 has 14 amino acids. The CDR3 coding sequence is TGTGCCAGCAGCTTGGGCCTCTCTGGAAACACCATATATTTT. It translates to CASSLGLSGNTIYF.

The chain links TRBV6-4 to TRBJ2-7; TRBD1 matches 10 bases. V dropped 0 bases and J dropped 1; count of bases not matched to a gene: 3. The CDR3 covers 16 residues. CDR1 is MRHNA and CDR2 is SNTAGT in the germline V gene. CDR3 in DNA: TGTGCCAGCAGTGACTCGCGGACAGGGGGATCCTACGAGCAGTACTTC. Its protein product is CASSDSRTGGSYEQYF.

The CDR3 DNA sequence: TGCGCCAGCAGCTTGACAGGGGGCTCGTGGAATGAGCAGTTCTTC. It yields the protein CASSLTGGSWNEQFF. V and J are TRBV5-1 and TRBJ2-1; the match to TRBD1 covers 9 bases. The J segment lost 7 bases and the V segment lost 1 base, leaving 6 bases of the junction unmatched. CDR3 length equals 15 residues. Germline CDR1 reads SGHRS; CDR2 reads YFSETQ.

The chain couples TRBV29-1 to TRBJ1-1, with D possibly being TRBD1 (6 bases). The V gene lost 6 bases and the J gene lost 0 bases, with 17 bases spanning the gap. The CDR3 spans 15 residues. Per germline, CDR1 SQVTM and CDR2 ANQGSEA. CDR3 sequence (DNA): TGCAGCGTCCGGACAGTCCGGGTCTTGAACACTGAAGCTTTCTTT. Its protein product is CSVRTVRVLNTEAFF.

The J gene is TRBJ2-1, the V gene TRBV27, with 7 positions matching TRBD2. The CDR3 is 14 residues long. J lost 4 bases, V lost 2 bases, and 2 bases had no gene match. Germline CDR1 and CDR2: MNHEY and SMNVEV (reference sequence). The CDR3 here is CASSLLAAYNEQFF. In nucleotides, the CDR3 is TGTGCCAGCAGTTTACTAGCGGCATACAATGAGCAGTTCTTC.

The chain uses TRBV7-2 and TRBJ2-7; 7 nucleotides agree with TRBD2. Trimming at V came to 1 base and at J to 3 bases, leaving 3 bases not matched to a gene. Germline V gene lookup returns CDR1 SGHTA and CDR2 FQGNSA. This CDR3 contains 14 residues. This chain's CDR3 is CASSLGGSYYEQYF. The CDR3 nucleotides read TGTGCCAGCAGCTTAGGCGGGAGTTACTACGAGCAGTACTTC.

The rearrangement links TRBV5-4 to TRBJ1-4, with D possibly being TRBD1 (5 bases). The CDR3 spans 15 residues. Trimming removed 1 base from V and 5 bases from J, with 12 bases in between. Germline V gene data show CDR1 as SGHNT and CDR2 as YYREEE (reference sequence). The CDR3 DNA follows: TGTGCCAGCAGCTTGACCGCAGGGCGAAATGAAAAACTGTTTTTT. Translating gives CASSLTAGRNEKLFF.

V usage is TRBV4-1 and J usage is TRBJ2-2; D remains ambiguous. The germline V and J ends were trimmed by 6 bases and 0 bases, with 14 bases remaining between them. The CDR3 runs to 16 residues. Germline V gene sequence: CDR1 MGHRA, CDR2 YSYEKL. CDR3 region: CASSPRVSANTGELFF. The CDR3 DNA is TGCGCCAGCAGTCCAAGGGTTTCAGCGAACACCGGGGAGCTGTTTTTT.

The chain combines TRBV30 with TRBJ2-1; D perhaps matches TRBD1 (5 bases). Per the germline V gene, CDR1 is GTSNPN and CDR2 is SVGIG (reference sequence). The CDR3 has 14 amino acids. The V end lost 0 bases, the J end lost 10 bases, and 16 bases lay between the germline ends. The CDR3 reads CAWSVPGQSGEQFF. Written as DNA, the CDR3 is TGTGCCTGGAGTGTACCAGGGCAATCAGGAGAGCAGTTCTTC.

V is TRBV19 and J is TRBJ1-5; D unclear. The germline V gene encodes CDR1 LNHDA and CDR2 SQIVND (reference sequence). This CDR3 is built from 15 residues. V was trimmed by 3 bases and J by 3 bases, leaving 12 bases between them. CDR3 loop: CASSIKGSLNQPQHF. The CDR3, as DNA: TGTGCCAGTAGTATTAAGGGCAGTCTCAATCAGCCCCAGCATTTT.

The chain uses TRBV7-9 and TRBJ2-1; 7 positions match TRBD2. The CDR3 is 16 amino acids. Looked up from germline, CDR1 is SEHNR and CDR2 is FQNEAQ (reference sequence). Germline trimming cut 4 bases from V and 5 bases from J; bases unmatched to any gene: 11. The CDR3 here is CASSSILSGTNNEQFF. The CDR3 nucleotides read TGTGCCAGCAGCTCGATCCTGAGCGGGACTAACAATGAGCAGTTCTTC.

The chain carries TRBV9 and TRBJ2-3, with 13 bases matching TRBD2. CDR1 SGDLS and CDR2 YYNGEE come from the germline V gene. This CDR3 contains 17 residues. Losses at the gene ends were 3 bases for V and 6 bases for J; bases not matched to a gene: 10. The CDR3 region is CASSDGTSGNLLDTQYF. CDR3 sequence (DNA): TGTGCCAGCAGCGACGGGACTAGCGGGAACTTGCTGGATACGCAGTATTTT.

The chain is built from TRBV18 and TRBJ2-7; tentatively, D is TRBD1 (5 bases). CDR1 KGHSH and CDR2 LQKENI come from the germline V gene. The CDR3 covers 15 residues. V lost 3 bases to trimming and J lost 2 bases, with 14 bases between them. CDR3 nucleotides: TGTGCCAGCTCACCTTTCAGGACACTTACCTACGAGCAGTACTTC. It translates to CASSPFRTLTYEQYF.

This chain joins TRBV2 and TRBJ1-5, with D unresolved. The germline gives CDR1 SNHLY, CDR2 FYNNEI. There are 15 residues in the CDR3. V was trimmed by 6 bases and J by 4 bases, leaving 16 bases between them. The CDR3 reads CASSETRVSNQPQHF. The DNA of the CDR3 is TGTGCCAGCAGCGAAACAAGGGTCTCGAATCAGCCCCAGCATTTT. Variable domain in full (rest from reference TRBV2 and TRBJ1-5): EPEVTQTPSHQVTQMGQEVILRCVPISNHLYFYWYRQILGQKVEFLVSFYNNEISEKSEIFDDQFSVERPDGSNFTLKIRSTKLEDSAMYFCASSETRVSNQPQHFGDGTRLSIL.

This chain joins TRBV28 and TRBJ1-5, with D tentatively TRBD1 (5 bases). Germline values: CDR1 MDHEN, CDR2 SYDVKM. The CDR3 runs 15 residues. V was trimmed by 3 bases and J by 2 bases, leaving 11 bases between them. Here the CDR3 reads CASSLRGTGNQPQHF. The CDR3 DNA follows: TGTGCCAGCAGTTTGAGGGGAACGGGCAATCAGCCCCAGCATTTT. The whole variable domain, filled in from reference TRBV28 and TRBJ1-5, reads DVKVTQSSRYLVKRTGEKVFLECVQDMDHENMFWYRQDPGLGLRLIYFSYDVKMKEKGDIPEGYSVSREKKERFSLILESASTNQTSMYLCASSLRGTGNQPQHFGDGTRLSIL.

The rearrangement links TRBV7-9 to TRBJ2-1; no definite D call. CDR1 is SEHNR and CDR2 is FQNEAQ in the germline V gene (reference sequence). This CDR3 comprises 12 residues. The V and J ends lost 1 base and 9 bases respectively, with 7 bases between them. CDR3 DNA sequence: TGTGCCAGCAGCTTAGGTATTTTTGAGCAGTTCTTC. It encodes CASSLGIFEQFF. Variable domain in full (rest from reference TRBV7-9 and TRBJ2-1): DTGVSQNPRHKITKRGQNVTFRCDPISEHNRLYWYRQTLGQGPEFLTYFQNEAQLEKSRLLSDRFSAERPKGSFSTLEIQRTEQGDSAMYLCASSLGIFEQFFGPGTRLTVL.

This rearrangement joins TRBV7-3 to TRBJ2-2; a possible D gene is TRBD2 (6 bases). The germline V and J ends were trimmed by 5 bases and 6 bases, with 16 bases remaining between them. This CDR3 comprises 15 residues. Germline-derived CDR1 and CDR2 are SGHTA and FQGTGA. The CDR3 is CASSPATSGSGELFF. In DNA form, the CDR3 reads TGTGCCAGCAGCCCCGCGACTAGTGGGTCCGGGGAGCTGTTTTTT.

The V and J genes are TRBV5-1 and TRBJ2-3; 9 nucleotides agree with TRBD2. V trimming: 5 bases; J trimming: 2 bases; junction bases outside the gene matches: 6. Germline lookup yields CDR1 SGHRS and CDR2 YFSETQ. This CDR3 has 15 residues. The chain's CDR3 is CASSGLAGFTDTQYF. CDR3 DNA sequence: TGCGCCAGCAGTGGGCTAGCGGGATTCACAGATACGCAGTATTTT.

J is TRBJ2-1 and V is TRBV19; 8 bases match TRBD2. The ends lost 5 bases at V and 2 bases at J; junction bases unmatched: 2. Germline assignment: CDR1 LNHDA and CDR2 SQIVND (reference sequence). The CDR3 length is 14 residues. The CDR3 loop reads CASSPGLAYNEQFF. The DNA of the CDR3 is TGTGCCAGTAGTCCGGGACTAGCCTACAATGAGCAGTTCTTC.

J is TRBJ2-1 and V is TRBV7-8, with D hard to call. Germline V lookup: CDR1 SGHVS, CDR2 FQNEAQ. This CDR3 is built from 14 residues. V dropped 5 bases and J dropped 9 bases, with 17 bases sitting between them. CDR3 amino acids: CASSPHSRDLEQFF. CDR3 in DNA: TGTGCCAGCAGCCCCCACTCTAGGGATCTTGAGCAGTTCTTC. Supplemented by reference TRBV7-8 and TRBJ2-1, the full variable domain reads GAGVSQSPRYKVAKRGQDVALRCDPISGHVSLFWYQQALGQGPEFLTYFQNEAQLDKSGLPSDRFFAERPEGSVSTLKIQRTQQEDSAVYLCASSPHSRDLEQFFGPGTRLTVL.

In DNA form, the CDR3 reads TGCGCCAGCAGCTTGGGGGCCAGGGGGCATCAGTACTTC. Its protein product is CASSLGARGHQYF. J is TRBJ2-4 and V is TRBV5-1, with 8 bases lining up with TRBD1. V dropped 0 bases and J dropped 12; count of bases not matched to a gene: 5. Germline V gene sequence: CDR1 SGHRS, CDR2 YFSETQ. The CDR3 loop spans 13 amino acids.

The genes are TRBV7-6 and TRBJ2-1, with TRBD2 as a possible D gene (6 bases). Trimming took 5 bases from V and 9 from J, leaving 20 bases between them. The CDR3 is 15 amino acids. From germline, CDR1 is SGHVS and CDR2 FNYEAQ. The CDR3 sequence is CASSLRWRGKGEQFF. CDR3 sequence (DNA): TGTGCCAGCAGCCTCCGGTGGAGGGGAAAGGGTGAGCAGTTCTTC.

The chain has TRBV10-3 and TRBJ2-7, with TRBD1 as a possible D gene (5 bases). Between the trimmed V and J ends, which lost 10 bases and 2 bases, there was a span of 18 bases. Germline V gives CDR1 ENHRY, CDR2 SYGVKD. CDR3 size: 14 residues. The CDR3 DNA is TGTGCCAGCGTAATGGGTCAGGGCCCCTACGAGCAGTACTTC. Translated, it gives CASVMGQGPYEQYF.

The chain carries TRBV5-4 and TRBJ2-7; TRBD2 is a possible D gene (6 bases). CDR1 SGHNT and CDR2 YYREEE come from the germline V gene (reference sequence). The CDR3 length is 14 residues. V gave up 4 bases and J gave up 2 bases, with 13 bases separating them. CDR3 residues: CASSRGDSAYEQYF. CDR3 nucleotide sequence: TGTGCCAGCAGCCGTGGGGACTCCGCCTACGAGCAGTACTTC.